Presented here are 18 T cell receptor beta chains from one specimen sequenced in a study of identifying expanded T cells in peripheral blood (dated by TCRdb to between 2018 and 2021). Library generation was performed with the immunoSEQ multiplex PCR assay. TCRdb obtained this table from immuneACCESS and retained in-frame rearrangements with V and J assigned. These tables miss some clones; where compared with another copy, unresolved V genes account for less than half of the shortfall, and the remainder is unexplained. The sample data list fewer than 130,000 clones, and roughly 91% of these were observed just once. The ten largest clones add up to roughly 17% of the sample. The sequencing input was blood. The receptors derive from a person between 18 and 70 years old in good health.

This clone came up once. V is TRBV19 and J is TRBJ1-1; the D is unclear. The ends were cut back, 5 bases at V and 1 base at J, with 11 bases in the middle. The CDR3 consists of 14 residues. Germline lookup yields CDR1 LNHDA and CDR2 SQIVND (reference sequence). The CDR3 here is CASSPRTANTEAFF. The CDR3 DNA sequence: TGTGCCAGTAGTCCTAGGACGGCGAACACTGAAGCTTTCTTT.

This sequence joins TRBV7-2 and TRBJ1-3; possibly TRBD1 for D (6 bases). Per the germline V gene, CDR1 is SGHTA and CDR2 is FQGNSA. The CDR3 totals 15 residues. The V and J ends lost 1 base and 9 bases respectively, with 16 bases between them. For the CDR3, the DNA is TGTGCCAGCAGCTTAGTGCGCAGGGGCAGCAGCACCATATATTTT. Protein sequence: CASSLVRRGSSTIYF.

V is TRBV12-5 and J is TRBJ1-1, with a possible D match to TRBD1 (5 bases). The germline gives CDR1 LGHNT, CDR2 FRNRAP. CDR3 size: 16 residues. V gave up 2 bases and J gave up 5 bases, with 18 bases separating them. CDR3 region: CASGLSGGGRETEAFF. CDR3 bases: TGTGCTAGTGGTTTGAGTGGCGGGGGGAGAGAAACTGAAGCTTTCTTT. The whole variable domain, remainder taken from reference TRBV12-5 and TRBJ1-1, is DARVTQTPRHKVTEMGQEVTMRCQPILGHNTVFWYRQTMMQGLELLAYFRNRAPLDDSGMPKDRFSAEMPDATLATLKIQPSEPRDSAVYFCASGLSGGGRETEAFFGQGTRLTVV.

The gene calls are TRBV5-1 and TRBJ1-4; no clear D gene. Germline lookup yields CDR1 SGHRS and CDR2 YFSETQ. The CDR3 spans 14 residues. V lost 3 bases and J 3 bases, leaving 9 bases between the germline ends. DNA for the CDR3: TGCGCCAGCAGCTCGGGGTCCTCTAATGAAAAACTGTTTTTT. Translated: CASSSGSSNEKLFF.

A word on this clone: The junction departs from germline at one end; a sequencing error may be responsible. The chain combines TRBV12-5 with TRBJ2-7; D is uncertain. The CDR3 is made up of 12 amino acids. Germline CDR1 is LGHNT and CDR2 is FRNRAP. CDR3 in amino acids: CASAPSRQASPF. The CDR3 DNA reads TGTGCTAGTGCCCCATCCCGACAAGCTTCACCCTTC.

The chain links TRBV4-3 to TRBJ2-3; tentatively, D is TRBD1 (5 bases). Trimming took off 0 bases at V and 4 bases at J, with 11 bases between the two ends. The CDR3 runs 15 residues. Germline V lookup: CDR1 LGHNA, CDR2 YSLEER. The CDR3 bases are TGCGCCAGCAGCCAAGACCCGACAGTGTCAGATACGCAGTATTTT. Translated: CASSQDPTVSDTQYF.

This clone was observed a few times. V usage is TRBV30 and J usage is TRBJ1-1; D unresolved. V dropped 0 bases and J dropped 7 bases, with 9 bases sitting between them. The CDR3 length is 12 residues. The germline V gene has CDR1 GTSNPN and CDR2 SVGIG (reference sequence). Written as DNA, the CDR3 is TGTGCCTGGAGTGTTAGGGTCGGTGAAGCTTTCTTT. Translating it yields CAWSVRVGEAFF.

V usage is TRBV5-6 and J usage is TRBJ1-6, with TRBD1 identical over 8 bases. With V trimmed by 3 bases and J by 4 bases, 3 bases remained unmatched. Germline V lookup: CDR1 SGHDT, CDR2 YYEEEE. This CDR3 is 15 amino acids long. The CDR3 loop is CASSYQGAYNSPLHF. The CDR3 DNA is TGTGCCAGCAGCTATCAGGGGGCGTATAATTCACCCCTCCACTTT.

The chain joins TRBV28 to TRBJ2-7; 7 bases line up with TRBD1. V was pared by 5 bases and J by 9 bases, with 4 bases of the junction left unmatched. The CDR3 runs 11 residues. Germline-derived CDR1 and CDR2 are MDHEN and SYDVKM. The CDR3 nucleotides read TGTGCCAGCAGTGGACAGGCGGGGCAGTACTTC. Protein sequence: CASSGQAGQYF. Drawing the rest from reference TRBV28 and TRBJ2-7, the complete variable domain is DVKVTQSSRYLVKRTGEKVFLECVQDMDHENMFWYRQDPGLGLRLIYFSYDVKMKEKGDIPEGYSVSREKKERFSLILESASTNQTSMYLCASSGQAGQYFGPGTRLTVT.

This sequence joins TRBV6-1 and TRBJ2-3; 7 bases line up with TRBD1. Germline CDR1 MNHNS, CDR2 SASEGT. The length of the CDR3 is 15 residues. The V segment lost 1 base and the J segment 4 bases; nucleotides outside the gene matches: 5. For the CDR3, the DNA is TGTGCCAGCAGTGAAGTCAGGGGGAGCCCAGATACGCAGTATTTT. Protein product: CASSEVRGSPDTQYF.

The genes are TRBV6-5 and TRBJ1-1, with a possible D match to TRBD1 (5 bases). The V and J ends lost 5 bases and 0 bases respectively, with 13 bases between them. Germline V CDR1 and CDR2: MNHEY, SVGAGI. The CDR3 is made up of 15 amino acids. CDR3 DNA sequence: TGTGCCAGCAGTCGTCAGGGTGGGTTGAACACTGAAGCTTTCTTT. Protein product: CASSRQGGLNTEAFF.

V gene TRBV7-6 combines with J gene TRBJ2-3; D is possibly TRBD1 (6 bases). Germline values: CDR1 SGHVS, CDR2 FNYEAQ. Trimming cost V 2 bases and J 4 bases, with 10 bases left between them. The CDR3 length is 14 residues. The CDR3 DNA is TGTGCCAGCAGCTTACCAGGGGTTCCAGATACGCAGTATTTT. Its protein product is CASSLPGVPDTQYF. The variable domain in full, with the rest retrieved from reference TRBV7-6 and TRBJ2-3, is GAGVSQSPRYKVTKRGQDVALRCDPISGHVSLYWYRQALGQGPEFLTYFNYEAQQDKSGLPNDRFSAERPEGSISTLTIQRTEQRDSAMYRCASSLPGVPDTQYFGPGTRLTVL.

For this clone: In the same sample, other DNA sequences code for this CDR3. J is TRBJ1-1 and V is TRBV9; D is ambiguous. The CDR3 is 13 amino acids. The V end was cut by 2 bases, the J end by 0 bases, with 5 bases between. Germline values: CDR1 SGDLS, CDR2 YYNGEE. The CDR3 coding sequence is TGTGCCAGCAGCGTGGACCTGAACACTGAAGCTTTCTTT. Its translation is CASSVDLNTEAFF.

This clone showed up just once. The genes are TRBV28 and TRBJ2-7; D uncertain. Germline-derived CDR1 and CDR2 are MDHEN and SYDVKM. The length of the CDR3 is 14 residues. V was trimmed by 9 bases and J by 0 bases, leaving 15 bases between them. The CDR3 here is CASTQAGSSYEQYF. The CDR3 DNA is TGTGCCAGTACTCAGGCAGGCAGCTCCTACGAGCAGTACTTC.

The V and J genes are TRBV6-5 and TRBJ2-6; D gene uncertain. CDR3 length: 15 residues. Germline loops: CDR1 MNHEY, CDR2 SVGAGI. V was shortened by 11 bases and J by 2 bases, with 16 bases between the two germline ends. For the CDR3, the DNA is TGTGCCGGTTCCCCTCGGGCCGCTGGGGCCAACGTCCTGACTTTC. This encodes CAGSPRAAGANVLTF.

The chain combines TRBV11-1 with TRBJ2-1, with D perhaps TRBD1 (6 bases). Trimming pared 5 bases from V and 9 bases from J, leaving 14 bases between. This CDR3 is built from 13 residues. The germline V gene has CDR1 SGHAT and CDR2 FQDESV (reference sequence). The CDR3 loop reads CASSPGDGTEQFF. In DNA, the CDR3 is TGTGCCAGCAGCCCAGGGGACGGAACTGAGCAGTTCTTC. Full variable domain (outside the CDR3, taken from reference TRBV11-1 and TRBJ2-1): EAEVAQSPRYKITEKSQAVAFWCDPISGHATLYWYRQILGQGPELLVQFQDESVVDDSQLPKDRFSAERLKGVDSTLKIQPAELGDSAMYLCASSPGDGTEQFFGPGTRLTVL.

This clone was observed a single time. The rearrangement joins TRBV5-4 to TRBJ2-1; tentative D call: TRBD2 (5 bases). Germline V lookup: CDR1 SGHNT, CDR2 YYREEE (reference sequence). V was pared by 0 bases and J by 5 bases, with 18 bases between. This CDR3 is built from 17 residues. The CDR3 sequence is CASSLAGRPEGDNEQFF. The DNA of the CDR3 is TGTGCCAGCAGCTTGGCGGGTCGGCCCGAGGGTGACAATGAGCAGTTCTTC.

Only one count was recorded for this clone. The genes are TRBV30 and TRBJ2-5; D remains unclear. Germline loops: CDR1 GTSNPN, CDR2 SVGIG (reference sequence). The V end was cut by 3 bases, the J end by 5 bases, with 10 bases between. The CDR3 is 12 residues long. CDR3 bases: TGTGCCTGGAGCCTCAAGAGGGAGACCCAGTACTTC. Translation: CAWSLKRETQYF.